This TCR beta chain came from a study of a mutant IDH1 vaccine in newly diagnosed glioma. Repertoires were generated with immunoSEQ multiplex PCR, while TCRdb's copy carries only in-frame clones and drops some. Of roughly 130,000 clones in the sample, about 82% were seen once. This sample's time point: week 11, during vaccination. Doses of 300 ug of mutant IDH1 20-mer peptide were given with topical imiquimod. In the case of this clone: Its specificity is unknown.

The source was PBMCs, collected from a glioma patient whose treatment included an IDH1 peptide vaccine. The sequence derives from a man aged 35 to 55 with glioma.

The DNA for the CDR3 is TGTGCCAGCAGCTTTGGACTGAGAATGAACACTGAAGCTTTCTTT. Protein sequence: CASSFGLRMNTEAFF. The V call is TRBV9, the J call TRBJ1-1; no clear D gene. V shed 4 bases and J shed 0 bases, with 13 bases lying between them. This CDR3 has 15 residues. Germline V gene sequence: CDR1 SGDLS, CDR2 YYNGEE.